The text below deals with one T cell receptor (beta chain). The antigen remains undetermined. The data were obtained in a study of cytomegalovirus exposure and HLA in healthy donors. General study points: Productive status was seen about 87% or about 30% of the time for most TCR beta V segments in an earlier analysis. What was likely a sequencing artifact was a cluster of highly shared sequence variants. Reportedly, HLA-A and HLA-B alleles of most subjects were accurately predicted from TCR beta.

The PCR used 60 Vbeta and 13 Jbeta primers. As handled by the study authors: Roughly 11 million of the 60 million to 90 million unique TCR beta chains counted in a later analysis were shared. The method was immunoSEQ multiplex PCR; TCRdb's version includes in-frame clones alone and lacks a portion of them. V, J and clone size reflect that table, while D and trimming were determined from the DNA. The profile shows about 50,000 clones, over 60% of them singletons. Looked up from germline, CDR1 is SGHRS and CDR2 is YFSETQ. The V and J ends lost 4 bases and 6 bases, in that order; junction bases with no gene match: 10. CDR3 length: 15 residues.

The sample consisted of PBMCs. This chain links TRBV5-1 with TRBJ2-1, with TRBD2 matching over 7 bases. The TCR was taken from a woman aged 50 to 60 in good health and CMV-seronegative. CDR3 DNA sequence: TGCGCCAGCAGCCCCCGGGGACTACCCCGCAATGAGCAGTTCTTC. Protein product: CASSPRGLPRNEQFF.